A selection of T cell receptor beta chains follows, all from one sample in a study of OX40 agonist ivuxolimab in advanced cancers. Sequenced by immunoSEQ multiplex PCR; TCRdb stores in-frame clones only, minus some. Of over 25,000 clones in the sample, roughly 71% were seen once. The sequencing used CD4+ or CD8+ T cells sorted from blood, collected in a trial of the OX40 agonist ivuxolimab. The receptors come from an adult with an advanced solid tumor such as melanoma, head and neck, liver or kidney cancer. Both conserved end residues are part of each CDR3. The D gene is left open where the match is weak. The size entry is marked missing in some rows and otherwise reads once, few, many or a size class.

clone_size	j_call	v_call	d_call	cdr3_nt	cdr3_aa
.	TRBJ2-1	TRBV5-1	.	TGCGCCAGCAGCTTAAATCTCAATGAGCAGTTCTTC	CASSLNLNEQFF
.	TRBJ2-2	TRBV27	TRBD1	TGTGCCAGCAGTTTATCTAGACAGGGCAGCGGGGAGCTGTTTTTT	CASSLSRQGSGELFF
.	TRBJ2-4	TRBV7-2	.	TGTGCCAGCAGCTTTGAACAGTCAAACATTCAGTACTTC	CASSFEQSNIQYF
.	TRBJ2-3	TRBV27	TRBD2	TGTGCCAGCAGTTTCAATCCCCGGACTAGCGGGGCAGATACGCAGTATTTT	CASSFNPRTSGADTQYF
.	TRBJ2-1	TRBV11-3	TRBD2	TGTGCCAGCAGCTTAGAAGCTAGCGGGGGTAGTGAGCAGTTCTTC	CASSLEASGGSEQFF
.	TRBJ1-1	TRBV4-2	TRBD1	TGTGCCAGCAGCCAAGTCCGGGACAGGGTATCGAACACTGAAGCTTTCTTT	CASSQVRDRVSNTEAFF
.	TRBJ1-4	TRBV7-9	.	TGTGCCAGCAGCTCCCCACTCGGGTCTATCAATGAAAAACTGTTTTTT	CASSSPLGSINEKLFF
once	TRBJ1-2	TRBV4-2	.	TGTGCCAGCAGCCCTGGGGGTGGGGTTAACTATGGCTACACCTTC	CASSPGGGVNYGYTF
.	TRBJ1-2	TRBV11-3	TRBD1	TGTGCCAGCAGCTACCAGGGGGGACAAGGCTACACCTTC	CASSYQGGQGYTF
.	TRBJ2-3	TRBV6-1	.	TGTGCCAGCAGTTATGGGAACACAGATACGCAGTATTTT	CASSYGNTDTQYF
.	TRBJ1-6	TRBV5-1	.	TGCGCCAGCAGCCTCCAGACAACCTATAATTCACCCCTCCACTTT	CASSLQTTYNSPLHF
.	TRBJ2-6	TRBV27	.	TGTGCCAGCAGCCCCCACTCTACGGTTGTCTTTGGGGCCAACGTCCTGACTTTC	CASSPHSTVVFGANVLTF
.	TRBJ1-1	TRBV5-4	.	TGTGCCAGCAGCTTGGACCTCTATTCTGAAGCTTTCTTT	CASSLDLYSEAFF
.	TRBJ1-1	TRBV11-2	TRBD1	TGTGCCAGCCGGCTGGAGGGGACAGGGCAAGAAGCTTTCTTT	CASRLEGTGQEAFF
.	TRBJ1-2	TRBV7-9	.	TGTGCCAGCAGCTTAGATATCAGCTATGGCTACACCTTC	CASSLDISYGYTF
.	TRBJ2-7	TRBV13	.	TGTGCCAGCAGCGGTGGGTCGTGGTACGAGCAGTACTTC	CASSGGSWYEQYF
once	TRBJ2-5	TRBV7-6	.	TGTGCCAGCAGCTTAGAGTCACAGGGAGGGACCCAGTACTTC	CASSLESQGGTQYF
few	TRBJ2-2	TRBV4-1	TRBD1	TGCGCCAGCAGCCGCATCACTTCAGGGACAGTGAACACCGGGGAGCTGTTTTTT	CASSRITSGTVNTGELFF
.	TRBJ2-5	TRBV29-1	.	TGCAGCGTTAAGGTCCAGGCGGAGACCCAGTACTTC	CSVKVQAETQYF
.	TRBJ1-1	TRBV18	.	TGTGCCAGCTTAGAGGGAATAGACACTGAAGCTTTCTTT	CASLEGIDTEAFF
.	TRBJ1-4	TRBV27	TRBD1	TGTGCCAGCCGAAGGCCGGGACAGAATGAAAAACTGTTTTTT	CASRRPGQNEKLFF
.	TRBJ2-7	TRBV30	TRBD1	TGTGCCTGGAAGAAACAGGGGACCTACGAGCAGTACTTC	CAWKKQGTYEQYF
.	TRBJ1-1	TRBV28	.	TGTGCCAGCACCCTCCCGGGGAACACTGAAGCTTTCTTT	CASTLPGNTEAFF
once	TRBJ1-2	TRBV6-1	TRBD1	TGTGCCAGCAGCGTGAACCGGGACAGCTCCTATGGCTACACCTTC	CASSVNRDSSYGYTF
few	TRBJ1-1	TRBV5-4	TRBD1	TGTGCCAGCATCAACGCTGAGGGGGCCGCTTTCTTT	CASINAEGAAFF
once	TRBJ1-6	TRBV6-5	TRBD1	TGTGCCAGCAGTTACTCGGAGACAGGGGACCATTCACCCCTCCACTTT	CASSYSETGDHSPLHF
.	TRBJ2-3	TRBV7-2	.	TGTGCCAGCAGCGTCGCAGGGGCACCAGATACGCAGTATTTT	CASSVAGAPDTQYF
.	TRBJ1-4	TRBV28	.	TGTGCCAGCAGTTCCCAGGGACTGGGGCAGGAAGAAAAACTGTTTTTT	CASSSQGLGQEEKLFF
.	TRBJ2-7	TRBV30	.	TGTGCCTGGAGTTCACACCGATACGAGCAGTACTTC	CAWSSHRYEQYF
few	TRBJ2-7	TRBV12-5	TRBD1	TGTGCTAGTGGCCCCCCCGACAGGGTGGGCGAGCAGTACTTC	CASGPPDRVGEQYF
.	TRBJ2-1	TRBV9	TRBD1	TGTGCCAGCAGCGTAGGGACAGGGGGGTACAATGAGCAGTTCTTC	CASSVGTGGYNEQFF
.	TRBJ1-2	TRBV6-1	.	TGTGCCAGCATCTACAACTATGGCTACACCTTC	CASIYNYGYTF
.	TRBJ2-1	TRBV6-6	.	TGTGCCAGCAGTTACTCAGGAGGGGTTGAGCAGTTCTTC	CASSYSGGVEQFF
few	TRBJ2-3	TRBV30	TRBD2	TGTGCCTGGAGTCCACCCTTATTAGGACTAGCGGGGGGGCCTACGCAGTATTTT	CAWSPPLLGLAGGPTQYF
few	TRBJ2-7	TRBV4-1	.	TGCGCCAGCAGCCAAGACAGCTCCTACGAGCAGTACTTC	CASSQDSSYEQYF
few	TRBJ2-5	TRBV6-5	.	TGTGCCAGCAGTTACGACTTAAGAGAGACCCAGTACTTC	CASSYDLRETQYF
.	TRBJ1-5	TRBV5-6	.	TGTGCCAGCAGCACGAAGACGGGCTATCAGCCCCAGCATTTT	CASSTKTGYQPQHF
.	TRBJ1-2	TRBV4-1	.	TGCGCCAGCAGCCAGGAAGTTCTACAGGGTAGTGGCTACACCTTC	CASSQEVLQGSGYTF
.	TRBJ1-5	TRBV7-2	.	TGTGCCAGCAGCTTAGTCGGGGAAGGGCCCCAGCATTTT	CASSLVGEGPQHF
.	TRBJ2-5	TRBV5-1	TRBD1	TGCGCCAGCAGCGTCGGACAGGGGGGCCAAGAGACCCAGTACTTC	CASSVGQGGQETQYF
.	TRBJ1-1	TRBV12-5	.	TGTGCTAGTGGCCCAAAAGGGGGGGACACTGAAGCTTTCTTT	CASGPKGGDTEAFF
.	TRBJ1-2	TRBV2	TRBD1	TGTGCCAGCAGCGGTCGGACAGGGGTGGGTGGCTACACCTTC	CASSGRTGVGGYTF
.	TRBJ1-1	TRBV5-6	.	TGTGCCAGCAGTTCCGTCGGGAGACTCTTAATGAACACTGAAGCTTTCTTT	CASSSVGRLLMNTEAFF
.	TRBJ1-1	TRBV6-5	.	TGTGCCAGCAGTTCCCAAAACACTGAAGCTTTCTTT	CASSSQNTEAFF
.	TRBJ1-3	TRBV7-9	.	TGTGCCAGCACCCCAGGGGTCGGGGGTTACGGAAACACCATATATTTT	CASTPGVGGYGNTIYF
.	TRBJ2-1	TRBV9	TRBD2	TGTGCCAGCAGCGTAGATGCGCGGGGGGACTTCAATGAGCAGTTCTTC	CASSVDARGDFNEQFF
.	TRBJ1-1	TRBV7-9	TRBD1	TGTGCCAGCAGCGCGTCACAGGGGACCCTGAACACTGAAGCTTTCTTT	CASSASQGTLNTEAFF
.	TRBJ1-2	TRBV30	TRBD1	TGTGCCGCCGGGACAGGGGGCATAGACGGCTACACCTTC	CAAGTGGIDGYTF
.	TRBJ2-1	TRBV2	.	TGTGCCAGCAGTGCGGGCGGGACTTACTTCAATGAGCAGTTCTTC	CASSAGGTYFNEQFF
.	TRBJ1-6	TRBV5-4	.	TGTGCCAGCAGCTTGATTTCACCCCTCCACTTT	CASSLISPLHF
once	TRBJ1-1	TRBV4-1	.	TGCGCCAGCAGCCAAGATAGGGGGGGGGCAACTGAAGCTTTCTTT	CASSQDRGGATEAFF
.	TRBJ1-1	TRBV27	.	TGTGCCAGCAGTTTGCGGACAGCTTTGAACACTGAAGCTTTCTTT	CASSLRTALNTEAFF
.	TRBJ2-7	TRBV27	.	TGTGCCAGCAGTTCAAGTCGCGAGCAGTACTTC	CASSSSREQYF
.	TRBJ1-5	TRBV7-2	TRBD1	TGTGCCAGCAGCCAAAACAGGGGTCGACAGCCCCAGCATTTT	CASSQNRGRQPQHF
once	TRBJ2-5	TRBV2	TRBD2	TGTGCCAGCAGTGACAGTGCTAGCGGGTTGAAGCGAGAGACCCAGTACTTC	CASSDSASGLKRETQYF
.	TRBJ2-2	TRBV30	TRBD1	TGTGCCTTCCCCACGGGACAGGTCCACCGGGGAGCTGTTTTT	CAFPTGQVHRGAVF